This TCR beta chain was recorded in a study of cytomegalovirus exposure and HLA in healthy donors. General study results and limits: For most TCR beta V segments, an earlier analysis put the productive rate at about 87% or about 30% of the time.

The PCR made use of 60 Vbeta and 13 Jbeta primers. Some clones are missing from TCRdb's copy, which holds only in-frame ones; the method was immunoSEQ multiplex PCR. The top ten hold 0.58% of the sample, which has 200,000 to 250,000 clones, just under 85% seen once. Comment on this clone: The antigen remains unidentified.

The CDR3 has 16 residues. V gave up 7 bases and J gave up 5 bases; unmatched junction bases: 12. The germline CDR1 and CDR2 sequences are SGHTA and FQGNSA. This TCR came from a woman in her 40s in good health and CMV-seronegative. The source material was PBMCs. The chain is built from TRBV7-2 and TRBJ1-2; 11 nucleotides agree with TRBD1. The CDR3 DNA is TGTGCCAGCACCCCCGGTGGACAGGGGGCCCGTTATGGCTACACCTTC. Translating gives CASTPGGQGARYGYTF.